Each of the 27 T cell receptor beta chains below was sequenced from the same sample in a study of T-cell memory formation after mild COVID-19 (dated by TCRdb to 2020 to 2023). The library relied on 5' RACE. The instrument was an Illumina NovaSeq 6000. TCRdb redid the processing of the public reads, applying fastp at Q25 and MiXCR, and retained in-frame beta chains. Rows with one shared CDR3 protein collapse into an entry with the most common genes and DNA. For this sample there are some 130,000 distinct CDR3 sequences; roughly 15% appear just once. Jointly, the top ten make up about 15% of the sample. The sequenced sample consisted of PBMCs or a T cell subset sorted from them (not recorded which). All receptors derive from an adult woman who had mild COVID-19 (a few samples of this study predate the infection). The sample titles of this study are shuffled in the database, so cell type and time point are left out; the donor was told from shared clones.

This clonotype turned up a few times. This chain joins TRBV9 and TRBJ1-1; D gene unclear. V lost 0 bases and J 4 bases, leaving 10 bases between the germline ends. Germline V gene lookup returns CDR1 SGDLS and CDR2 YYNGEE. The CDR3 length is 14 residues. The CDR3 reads CASSVGRAGTEAFF. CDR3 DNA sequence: TGTGCCAGCAGCGTAGGGAGGGCCGGCACTGAAGCTTTCTTT.

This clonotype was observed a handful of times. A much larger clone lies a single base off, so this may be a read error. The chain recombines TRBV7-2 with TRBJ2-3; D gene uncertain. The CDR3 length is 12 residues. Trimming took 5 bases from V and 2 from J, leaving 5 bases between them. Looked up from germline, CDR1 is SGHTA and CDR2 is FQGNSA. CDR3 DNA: TGTGCCAGCAGCCCTAACACAGATACGCAGTATTTT. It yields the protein CASSPNTDTQYF.

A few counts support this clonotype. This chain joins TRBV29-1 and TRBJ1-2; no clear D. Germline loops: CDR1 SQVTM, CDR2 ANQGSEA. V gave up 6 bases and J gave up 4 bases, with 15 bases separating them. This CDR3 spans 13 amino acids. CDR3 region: CSVVGAAPYGYTF. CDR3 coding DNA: TGCAGCGTAGTCGGAGCGGCCCCCTATGGCTACACCTTC.

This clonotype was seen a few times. CDR3 in DNA: TGTGCCAGCAGCTTCTCAGGGGCCTATGGCTACACCTTC. This sequence encodes CASSFSGAYGYTF. The chain is built from TRBV5-8 and TRBJ1-2, with D possibly matching TRBD1 (6 bases). This CDR3 is 13 amino acids long. CDR1 and CDR2 from the germline V gene are SGHTS and YDEGEE. The V end lost 2 bases, the J end lost 4 bases, and 9 bases lay between the germline ends.

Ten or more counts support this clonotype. This CDR3 is CASSSPGTGSNTGELFF. CDR3 nucleotides: TGTGCCAGCAGTTCTCCCGGGACAGGGTCCAACACCGGGGAGCTGTTTTTT. The chain links TRBV12-3 or TRBV12-4 to TRBJ2-2, with 9 bases aligning to TRBD1. Trimming removed 4 bases from V and 2 bases from J; junction bases left unmatched: 8. The CDR3 covers 17 residues.

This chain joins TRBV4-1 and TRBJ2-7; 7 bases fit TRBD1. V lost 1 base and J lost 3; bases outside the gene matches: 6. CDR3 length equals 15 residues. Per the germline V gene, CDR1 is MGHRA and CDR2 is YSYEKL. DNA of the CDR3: TGCGCCAGCAGCCAAGTGTCAGGGGGATTCTACGAGCAGTACTTC. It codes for CASSQVSGGFYEQYF.

The CDR3 nucleotides are TGTGCCAGCAGCCTTAGCGGGAGCAACGAGCAGTACTTC. Encoded protein: CASSLSGSNEQYF. This sequence joins TRBV5-4 and TRBJ2-7; 9 bases match TRBD2. CDR3 length equals 13 residues. Germline loops: CDR1 SGHNT, CDR2 YYREEE (reference sequence). The junction had 4 bases not matched to a gene; V was cut back by 4 bases and J by 5 bases.

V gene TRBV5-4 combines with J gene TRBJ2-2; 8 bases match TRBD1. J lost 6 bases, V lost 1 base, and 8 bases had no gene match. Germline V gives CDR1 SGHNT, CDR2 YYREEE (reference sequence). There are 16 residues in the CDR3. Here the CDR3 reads CASSLTRQGTSGELFF. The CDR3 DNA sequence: TGTGCCAGCAGCTTGACGCGACAGGGGACTTCCGGGGAGCTGTTTTTT. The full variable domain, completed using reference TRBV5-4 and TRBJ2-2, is ETGVTQSPTHLIKTRGQQVTLRCSSQSGHNTVSWYQQALGQGPQFIFQYYREEENGRGNFPPRFSGLQFPNYSSELNVNALELDDSALYLCASSLTRQGTSGELFFGEGSRLTVL.

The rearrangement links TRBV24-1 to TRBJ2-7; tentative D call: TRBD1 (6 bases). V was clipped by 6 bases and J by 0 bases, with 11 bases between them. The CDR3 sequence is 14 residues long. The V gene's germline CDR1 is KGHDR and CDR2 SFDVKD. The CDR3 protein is CATSRSGASYEQYF. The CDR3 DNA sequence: TGTGCCACCAGTCGGTCAGGGGCCTCCTACGAGCAGTACTTC.

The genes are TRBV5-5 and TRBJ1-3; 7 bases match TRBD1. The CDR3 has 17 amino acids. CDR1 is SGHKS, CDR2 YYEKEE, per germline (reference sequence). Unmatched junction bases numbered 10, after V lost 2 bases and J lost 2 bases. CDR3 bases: TGTGCCAGCAGCTTCCAAGCTTCCGACAGGGCTGGAAACACCATATATTTT. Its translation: CASSFQASDRAGNTIYF.

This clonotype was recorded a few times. DNA of the CDR3: TGTGCCACCAGTGATTGGGACAGCTTGAGCTCCTACAATGAGCAGTTCTTC. Translating it yields CATSDWDSLSSYNEQFF. V usage is TRBV24-1 and J usage is TRBJ2-1, with 7 bases lining up with TRBD1. Germline CDR1 is KGHDR and CDR2 is SFDVKD. This CDR3 spans 17 amino acids. The V segment lost 2 bases and the J segment 0 bases; nucleotides outside the gene matches: 6.

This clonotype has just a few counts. CDR3 DNA: TGCAGTGCTCCCGGACTAGCGGCATCCTACGAGCAGTACTTC. Protein sequence: CSAPGLAASYEQYF. The chain joins TRBV20-1 to TRBJ2-7; TRBD2 aligns across 10 bases. The CDR3 consists of 14 residues. The J segment lost 1 base and the V segment lost 5 bases, leaving 5 bases of the junction unmatched. Germline V CDR1 and CDR2: DFQATT, SNEGSKA (reference sequence).

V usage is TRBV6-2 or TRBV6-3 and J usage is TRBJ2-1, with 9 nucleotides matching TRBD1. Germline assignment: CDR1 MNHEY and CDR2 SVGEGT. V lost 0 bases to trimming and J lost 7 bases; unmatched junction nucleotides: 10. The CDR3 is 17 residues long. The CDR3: CASSYSILGQGKNEQFF. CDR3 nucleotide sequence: TGTGCCAGCAGTTACTCGATCTTGGGACAGGGTAAGAATGAGCAGTTCTTC.

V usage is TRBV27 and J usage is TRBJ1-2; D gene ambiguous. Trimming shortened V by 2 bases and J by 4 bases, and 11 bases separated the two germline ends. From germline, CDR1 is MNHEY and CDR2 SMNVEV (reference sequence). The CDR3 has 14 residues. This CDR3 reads CASSLDRRGYGYTF. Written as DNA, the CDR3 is TGTGCCAGCAGTTTAGACCGGCGAGGCTATGGCTACACCTTC.

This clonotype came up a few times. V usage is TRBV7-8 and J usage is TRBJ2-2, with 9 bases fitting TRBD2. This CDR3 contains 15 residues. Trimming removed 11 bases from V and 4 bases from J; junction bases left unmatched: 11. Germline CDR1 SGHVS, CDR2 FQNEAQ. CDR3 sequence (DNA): TGTGCCGGCCAAACCGGGACTAGCTCCACCGGGGAGCTGTTTTTT. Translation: CAGQTGTSSTGELFF.

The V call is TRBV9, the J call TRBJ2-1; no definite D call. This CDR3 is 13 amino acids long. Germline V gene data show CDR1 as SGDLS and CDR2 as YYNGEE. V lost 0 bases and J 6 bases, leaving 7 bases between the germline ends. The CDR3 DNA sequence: TGTGCCAGCAGCGTAGCTCTTACCAATGAGCAGTTCTTC. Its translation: CASSVALTNEQFF.

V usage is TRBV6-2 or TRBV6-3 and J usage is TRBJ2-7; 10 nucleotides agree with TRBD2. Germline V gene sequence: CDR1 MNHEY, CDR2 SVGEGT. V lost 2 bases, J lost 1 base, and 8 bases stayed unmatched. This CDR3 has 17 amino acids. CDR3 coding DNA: TGTGCCAGCAGTTACCACGCGGGACTAGCGAAATCCTACGAGCAGTACTTC. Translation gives CASSYHAGLAKSYEQYF.

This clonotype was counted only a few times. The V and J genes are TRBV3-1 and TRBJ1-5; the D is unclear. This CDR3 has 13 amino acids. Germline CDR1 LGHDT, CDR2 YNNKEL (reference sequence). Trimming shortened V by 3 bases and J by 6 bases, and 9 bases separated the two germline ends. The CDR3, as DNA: TGTGCCAGCAGCCAGGAGGGTACTCAGCCCCAGCATTTT. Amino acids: CASSQEGTQPQHF.

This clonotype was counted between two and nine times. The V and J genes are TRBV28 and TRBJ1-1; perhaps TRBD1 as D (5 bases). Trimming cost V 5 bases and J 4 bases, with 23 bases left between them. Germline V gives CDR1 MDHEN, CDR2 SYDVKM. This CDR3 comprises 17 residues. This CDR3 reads CASSPLFVGIGGTEAFF. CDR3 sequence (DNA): TGTGCCAGCAGTCCGCTTTTTGTAGGGATCGGGGGCACTGAAGCTTTCTTT. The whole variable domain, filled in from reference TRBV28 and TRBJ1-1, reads DVKVTQSSRYLVKRTGEKVFLECVQDMDHENMFWYRQDPGLGLRLIYFSYDVKMKEKGDIPEGYSVSREKKERFSLILESASTNQTSMYLCASSPLFVGIGGTEAFFGQGTRLTVV.

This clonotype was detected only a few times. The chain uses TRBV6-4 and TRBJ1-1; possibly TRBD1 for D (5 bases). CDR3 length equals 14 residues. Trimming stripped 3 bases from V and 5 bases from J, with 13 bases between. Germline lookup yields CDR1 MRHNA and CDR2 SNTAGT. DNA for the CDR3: TGTGCCAGCAGTGAGTCGGGGGGTGGAACTGAAGCTTTCTTT. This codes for CASSESGGGTEAFF.

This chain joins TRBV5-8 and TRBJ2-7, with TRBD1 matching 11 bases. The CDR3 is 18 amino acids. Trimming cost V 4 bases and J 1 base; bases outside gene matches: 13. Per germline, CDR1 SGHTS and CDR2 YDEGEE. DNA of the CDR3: TGTGCCAGCAGCCTGAAGGTGGCCCGGGACAGGGGGTCCTACGAGCAGTACTTC. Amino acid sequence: CASSLKVARDRGSYEQYF.

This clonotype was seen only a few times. CDR3 DNA: TGCGCCAGCAGCCAAGACACGCTCTCCTACGAGCAGTACTTC. Encoded protein: CASSQDTLSYEQYF. V is TRBV4-3 and J is TRBJ2-7; no definite D call. Germline-derived CDR1 and CDR2 are LGHNA and YSLEER. The CDR3 is 14 residues long. Trimming removed 0 bases at V and 0 bases at J, with 6 bases between.

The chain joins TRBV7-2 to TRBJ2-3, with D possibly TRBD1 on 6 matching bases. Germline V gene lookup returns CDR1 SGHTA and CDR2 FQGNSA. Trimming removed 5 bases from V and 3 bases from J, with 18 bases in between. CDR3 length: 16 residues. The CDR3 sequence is CASSPVGAVGTDTQYF. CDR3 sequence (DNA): TGTGCCAGCAGCCCTGTGGGGGCCGTCGGGACAGATACGCAGTATTTT. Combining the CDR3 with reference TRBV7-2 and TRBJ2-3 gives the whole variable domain GAGVSQSPSNKVTEKGKDVELRCDPISGHTALYWYRQSLGQGLEFLIYFQGNSAPDKSGLPSDRFSAERTGGSVSTLTIQRTQQEDSAVYLCASSPVGAVGTDTQYFGPGTRLTVL.

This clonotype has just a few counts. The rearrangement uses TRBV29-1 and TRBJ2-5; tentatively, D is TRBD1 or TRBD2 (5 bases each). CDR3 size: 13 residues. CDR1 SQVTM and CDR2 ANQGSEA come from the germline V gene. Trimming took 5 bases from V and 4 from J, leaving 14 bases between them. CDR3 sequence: CSVRGRVTETQYF. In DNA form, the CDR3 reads TGCAGCGTTCGGGGCAGGGTCACAGAGACCCAGTACTTC.

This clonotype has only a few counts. CDR3 sequence (DNA): TGTGCCAGCAGCCAGGTGGGCGAACAGAATGAAAAACTGTTTTTT. Its protein product is CASSQVGEQNEKLFF. The rearrangement links TRBV4-2 to TRBJ1-4; D not certain. Germline CDR1 is LGHNA and CDR2 is YNFKEQ. This CDR3 is built from 15 residues. Trimming took 3 bases from V and 5 from J, leaving 13 bases between them.

The DNA for the CDR3 is TGTGCCAGCAGCCTACTAGCGGGGTCAGATACGCAGTATTTT. It encodes CASSLLAGSDTQYF. V gene TRBV6-6 combines with J gene TRBJ2-3; TRBD2 matches at 10 bases. Germline V lookup: CDR1 MNHNY, CDR2 SVGAGI (reference sequence). This CDR3 region has 14 residues. The trim removed 6 bases at V and 4 bases at J, leaving 4 bases unmatched.

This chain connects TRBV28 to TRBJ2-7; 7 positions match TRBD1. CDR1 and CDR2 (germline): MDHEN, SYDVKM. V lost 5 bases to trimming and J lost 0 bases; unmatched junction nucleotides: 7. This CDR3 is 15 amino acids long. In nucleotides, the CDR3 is TGTGCCAGCAGTCCAAAGACAGGGAGCTCCTACGAGCAGTACTTC. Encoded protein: CASSPKTGSSYEQYF.